One sample yielded the 9 T cell receptor beta chains listed below, sequenced in a study of CD8 T cells in ankylosing spondylitis. TCRdb re-analysed the 5' RACE reads in MiXCR, keeping a single row per CDR3 protein. Of approximately 40,000 distinct CDR3 sequences listed, approximately 5.9% are singletons. Input material: blood, either unsorted or a sorted T cell fraction (not recorded which). These receptors came from a male donor with ankylosing spondylitis or in good health (not recorded which).

This clonotype was picked up many times. The J gene is TRBJ2-3, the V gene TRBV7-2; the match to TRBD2 covers 9 bases. The CDR3 spans 16 residues. Germline CDR1 SGHTA, CDR2 FQGNSA. V dropped 1 base and J dropped 4; count of bases not matched to a gene: 6. This CDR3 reads CASSLEGLAGPDTQYF. The CDR3 nucleotides are TGTGCCAGCAGCTTAGAAGGGCTAGCGGGGCCAGATACGCAGTATTTT.

This clonotype has a count of ten or more. V and J are TRBV29-1 and TRBJ2-1; D could derive from TRBD1 or TRBD2 (5 bases each). CDR1 and CDR2 (germline): SQVTM, ANQGSEA. CDR3 length: 14 residues. V dropped 3 bases and J dropped 3 bases, with 12 bases sitting between them. The CDR3 coding sequence is TGCAGCGTTGATTACGGGGCCCGCTACAATGAGCAGTTCTTC. Protein: CSVDYGARYNEQFF.

This clonotype was recorded many times. The CDR3 DNA sequence: TGTGCCTGGAGTTACGGCGGAAAGCTCACAGATACGCAGTATTTT. Residues: CAWSYGGKLTDTQYF. The rearrangement links TRBV30 to TRBJ2-3; D is unresolved. The germline V gene has CDR1 GTSNPN and CDR2 SVGIG (reference sequence). Trimming left V 2 bases short and J 2 bases short, with 14 bases between. The CDR3 is 15 residues long.

This clonotype was seen ten or more times. The chain uses TRBV11-2 and TRBJ2-5; TRBD2 might be the D (6 bases). The CDR3 length is 14 residues. Looked up from germline, CDR1 is SGHAT and CDR2 is FQNNGV. The V end lost 4 bases, the J end lost 1 base, and 10 bases lay between the germline ends. This CDR3 is CASSYFGGQETQYF. In DNA form, the CDR3 reads TGTGCCAGCAGCTACTTCGGGGGCCAAGAGACCCAGTACTTC.

This clonotype appeared many times. CDR3 in DNA: TGTGCCAGCAGTTTATTGCTCGGGACCGGGGAGACCCAGTACTTC. Translating it yields CASSLLLGTGETQYF. The chain couples TRBV27 to TRBJ2-5; D may match TRBD1 or TRBD2 (5 bases each). V dropped 1 base and J dropped 5 bases, with 14 bases sitting between them. Looked up from germline, CDR1 is MNHEY and CDR2 is SMNVEV (reference sequence). The CDR3 sequence is 15 residues long.

This clonotype was observed many times. This sequence joins TRBV6-5 and TRBJ2-7; perhaps TRBD2 as D (6 bases). Trimming took 4 bases from V and 6 from J, leaving 16 bases between them. This CDR3 is 14 amino acids long. CDR1 is MNHEY and CDR2 is SVGAGI in the germline V gene. CDR3 loop: CASSSSSGLGEQYF. CDR3 DNA sequence: TGTGCCAGCAGTTCCTCCTCGGGACTCGGCGAGCAGTACTTC.

This clonotype showed up many times. This sequence joins TRBV24-1 and TRBJ2-2; the match to TRBD2 covers 7 bases. Unmatched junction bases numbered 11, after V lost 8 bases and J lost 6 bases. Germline-derived CDR1 and CDR2 are KGHDR and SFDVKD. CDR3 length: 15 residues. The CDR3 DNA is TGTGCCACCATGGGTAGTGGCGGGAGTGCCGGGGAGCTGTTTTTT. Its translation is CATMGSGGSAGELFF.

As to this clonotype: A much larger clone differs from this one at a single base, so this may be a read error. The chain combines TRBV5-4 with TRBJ2-1; D gene uncertain. CDR1 is SGHNT, CDR2 YYREEE, per germline (reference sequence). The CDR3 covers 13 residues. The CDR3 loop reads CAGSFLSNNEQFF. The CDR3 bases are TGTGCCGGCAGCTTTCTAAGTAACAATGAGCAGTTCTTC.

This clonotype was counted ten times or more. The rearrangement joins TRBV29-1 to TRBJ2-2, with 12 positions matching TRBD2. The trim removed 3 bases at V and 6 bases at J, leaving 5 bases unmatched. The CDR3 totals 15 residues. From germline, CDR1 is SQVTM and CDR2 ANQGSEA. The CDR3 sequence: CSVEPSGGAPGELFF. CDR3 bases: TGCAGCGTTGAGCCTAGCGGGGGGGCCCCCGGGGAGCTGTTTTTT.